The clone carrying this T cell receptor (beta chain) occurred once. This record belongs to a study of blood T cell repertoires in COVID-19. The method was immunoSEQ multiplex PCR; TCRdb's version includes in-frame clones alone and lacks a portion of them. The repertoire holds a few hundred thousand clones, with approximately 83% as singletons. The origin of this receptor is a woman aged 30 to 39 who had recovered from COVID-19. What was sequenced was PBMCs or T cells enriched from blood (not recorded which).

The chain's CDR3 is CASISWTPYEQYF. CDR3 coding DNA: TGTGCCAGCATCTCGTGGACACCATACGAGCAGTACTTC. The genes are TRBV5-4 and TRBJ2-7; weak D call: TRBD1 (5 bases). Germline values: CDR1 SGHNT, CDR2 YYREEE (reference sequence). Trimming pared 6 bases from V and 4 bases from J, leaving 14 bases between. The CDR3 is 13 residues long.